This TCR beta chain is drawn from a study of post-analysis software for immune sequencing data. Germline V lookup: CDR1 SQVTM, CDR2 ANQGSEA. The CDR3 is 16 residues long. V dropped 5 bases and J dropped 5; count of bases not matched to a gene: 8. Included in the TCR beta cDNA libraries were unique molecular identifiers. Each CDR3 protein is one row after TCRdb ran MiXCR on the PCR reads. The table shows 350,000 to 450,000 distinct CDR3 sequences, with 30% to 40% occurring only once. Points from the study as a whole: The five TRBV segments detected at higher frequency in patients than in controls included TRBV5-6, TRBV5-1 and TRBV20-1.

This clonotype was seen only a few times. Its antigen is as yet unknown. This clonotype was sampled from a girl aged 2 to 10 with multiple sclerosis. Sequenced sample: blood. The chain employs TRBV29-1 and TRBJ2-5; 16 nucleotides align to TRBD2. The CDR3 loop is CSVFPGTSGGGETQYF. CDR3 nucleotides: TGCAGCGTTTTTCCTGGGACTAGCGGGGGGGGCGAGACCCAGTACTTC.